This T cell receptor beta chain appears in the sequencing data of a study of response to subunit inactivated influenza vaccine. TCRdb fed the RT-PCR reads into MiXCR, producing one record per CDR3 protein. The sample gives about 540,000 distinct CDR3 sequences, less than 25% of which show up once; 2.5% to 3% is in the top ten. The CDR3 loop spans 19 amino acids. The germline gives CDR1 MNHEY, CDR2 SVGAGI. The J segment lost 0 bases and the V segment lost 2 bases, leaving 10 bases of the junction unmatched. These data were also reused for a study on T cells expressing NK-cell markers. That study reports: 5'RACE template switching with UMIs produced the TCR beta cDNA. Sorted T-cell subsets CD3+CD56+NKG2C+, CD3+CD56+NKG2C- and CD3+CD56-NKG2C+ were TCR beta-sequenced. Seven HCMV-seropositive donors and one seronegative donor made up the eight sequenced donors. In a handful of donors, dominant clonotypes made up about 25-60.1% of CD3+CD56-NKG2C+ cells.

The input for sequencing was CD4+ T cells sorted from PBMCs, taken 11 to 12 days after vaccination. The TCR comes from a man aged 50 to 60 who received an inactivated influenza vaccine. V usage is TRBV6-5 and J usage is TRBJ1-3; 10 bases match TRBD1. The CDR3 region is CASSYKGTGVSLSGNTIYF. The CDR3 bases are TGTGCCAGCAGTTACAAAGGGACAGGGGTTTCCCTCTCTGGAAACACCATATATTTT.